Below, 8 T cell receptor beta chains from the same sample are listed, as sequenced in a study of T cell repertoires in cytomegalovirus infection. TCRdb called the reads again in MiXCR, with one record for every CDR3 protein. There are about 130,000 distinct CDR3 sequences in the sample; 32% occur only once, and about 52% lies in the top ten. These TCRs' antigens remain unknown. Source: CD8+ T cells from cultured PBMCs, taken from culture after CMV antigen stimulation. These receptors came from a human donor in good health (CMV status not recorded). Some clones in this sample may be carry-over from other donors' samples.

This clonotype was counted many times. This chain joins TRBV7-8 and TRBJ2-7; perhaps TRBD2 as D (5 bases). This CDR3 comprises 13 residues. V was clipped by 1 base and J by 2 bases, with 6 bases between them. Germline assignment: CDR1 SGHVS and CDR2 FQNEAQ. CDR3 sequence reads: CASSLGGPYEQYF. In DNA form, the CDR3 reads TGTGCCAGCAGCTTAGGAGGGCCCTACGAGCAGTACTTC. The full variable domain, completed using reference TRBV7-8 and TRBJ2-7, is GAGVSQSPRYKVAKRGQDVALRCDPISGHVSLFWYQQALGQGPEFLTYFQNEAQLDKSGLPSDRFFAERPEGSVSTLKIQRTQQEDSAVYLCASSLGGPYEQYFGPGTRLTVT.

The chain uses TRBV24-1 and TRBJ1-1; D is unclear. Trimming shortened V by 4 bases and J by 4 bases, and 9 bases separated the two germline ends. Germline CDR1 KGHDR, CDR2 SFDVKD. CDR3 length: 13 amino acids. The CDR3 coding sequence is TGTGCCACCAGTGACGGGTTCAGCACTGAAGCTTTCTTT. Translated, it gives CATSDGFSTEAFF.

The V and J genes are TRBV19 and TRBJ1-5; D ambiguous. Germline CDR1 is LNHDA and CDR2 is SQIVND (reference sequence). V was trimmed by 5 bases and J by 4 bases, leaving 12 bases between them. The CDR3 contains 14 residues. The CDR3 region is CASSSWQINQPQHF. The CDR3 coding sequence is TGTGCCAGTAGTTCTTGGCAGATTAATCAGCCCCAGCATTTT.

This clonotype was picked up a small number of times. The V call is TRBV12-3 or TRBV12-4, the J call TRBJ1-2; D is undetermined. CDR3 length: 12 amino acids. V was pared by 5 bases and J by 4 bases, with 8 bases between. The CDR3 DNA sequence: TGTGCCAGCAGTCACGGACTCTATGGCTACACCTTC. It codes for CASSHGLYGYTF.

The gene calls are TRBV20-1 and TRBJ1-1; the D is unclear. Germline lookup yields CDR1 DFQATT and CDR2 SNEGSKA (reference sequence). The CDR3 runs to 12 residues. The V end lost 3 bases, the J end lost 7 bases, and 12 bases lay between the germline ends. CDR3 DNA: TGCAGTGCTAGGCGGGGTCTGAGTGAAGCTTTCTTT. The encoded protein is CSARRGLSEAFF.

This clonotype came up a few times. The CDR3, as DNA: TGTGCCATCGATACAGGGAGCATATATGAAGCTTTCTTT. Translation: CAIDTGSIYEAFF. V usage is TRBV7-9 and J usage is TRBJ1-1, with D perhaps matching TRBD1 (6 bases). The CDR3 covers 13 residues. Germline CDR1 is SEHNR and CDR2 is FQNEAQ (reference sequence). Trimming stripped 10 bases from V and 7 bases from J, with 19 bases between.

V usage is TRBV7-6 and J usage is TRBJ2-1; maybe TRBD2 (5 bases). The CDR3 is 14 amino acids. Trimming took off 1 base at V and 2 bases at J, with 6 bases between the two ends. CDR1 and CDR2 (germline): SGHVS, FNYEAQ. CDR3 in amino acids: CASSLDGAYNEQFF. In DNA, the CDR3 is TGTGCCAGCAGCTTAGACGGGGCCTACAATGAGCAGTTCTTC.

The DNA of the CDR3 is TGTGCCAGCAGTTTATCGAGGCAGGGCGCCTACGAGCAGTACTTC. Protein sequence: CASSLSRQGAYEQYF. The chain links TRBV27 to TRBJ2-7; D may be TRBD1 (5 bases). The V gene's germline CDR1 is MNHEY and CDR2 SMNVEV (reference sequence). The CDR3 runs to 15 residues. Trimming left V 0 bases short and J 2 bases short, with 11 bases between.